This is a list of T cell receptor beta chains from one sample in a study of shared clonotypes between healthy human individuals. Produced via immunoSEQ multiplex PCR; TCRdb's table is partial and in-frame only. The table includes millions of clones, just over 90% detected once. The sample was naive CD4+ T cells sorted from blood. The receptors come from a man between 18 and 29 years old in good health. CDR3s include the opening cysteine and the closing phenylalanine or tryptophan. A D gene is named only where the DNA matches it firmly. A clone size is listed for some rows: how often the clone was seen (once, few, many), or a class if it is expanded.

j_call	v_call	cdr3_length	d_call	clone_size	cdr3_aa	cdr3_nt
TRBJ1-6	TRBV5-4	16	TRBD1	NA	CASSAGTAPEVSPLHF	TGTGCCAGCAGCGCAGGGACAGCCCCCGAGGTTTCACCCCTCCACTTT
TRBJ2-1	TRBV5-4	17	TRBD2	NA	CASSLALTSGGYNEQFF	TGTGCCAGCAGCTTGGCCCTTACTAGCGGGGGGTACAATGAGCAGTTCTTC
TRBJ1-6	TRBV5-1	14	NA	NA	CASSVTRGYSPLHF	TGCGCCAGCAGCGTTACAAGGGGTTATTCACCCCTCCACTTT
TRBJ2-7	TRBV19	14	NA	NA	CASSIQGTFYEQYF	TGTGCCAGTAGTATACAGGGAACGTTCTACGAGCAGTACTTC
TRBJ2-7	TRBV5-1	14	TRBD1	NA	CASSLEPGGHEQYF	TGCGCCAGCAGCTTGGAACCAGGGGGCCACGAGCAGTACTTC
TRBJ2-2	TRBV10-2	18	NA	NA	CASSERVEAGRWTGELFF	TGCGCCAGCAGTGAAAGAGTTGAGGCGGGGAGGTGGACCGGGGAGCTGTTTTTT
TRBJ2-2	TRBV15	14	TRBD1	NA	CATSRGQGPGELFF	TGTGCCACCAGCAGGGGACAGGGGCCCGGGGAGCTGTTTTTT
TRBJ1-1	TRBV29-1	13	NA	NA	CSVVSIMNTEAFF	TGCAGCGTTGTCAGTATAATGAACACTGAAGCTTTCTTT
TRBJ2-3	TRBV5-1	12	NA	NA	CASSAAGDTQYF	TGCGCCAGCAGCGCCGCCGGAGATACGCAGTATTTT
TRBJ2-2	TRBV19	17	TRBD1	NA	CASRTTRTGRWTGELFF	TGTGCCAGTAGGACTACGCGGACAGGACGATGGACCGGGGAGCTGTTTTTT
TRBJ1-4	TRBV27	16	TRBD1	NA	CASSRTGGGGNEKLFF	TGTGCCAGCAGCAGGACAGGGGGCGGAGGGAATGAAAAACTGTTTTTT
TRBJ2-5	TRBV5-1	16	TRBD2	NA	CASSSGLAGLQETQYF	TGCGCCAGCAGTTCGGGACTAGCGGGGCTCCAAGAGACCCAGTACTTC
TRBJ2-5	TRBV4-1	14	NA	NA	CASSQPLGRETQYF	TGCGCCAGCAGCCAACCTCTCGGGAGAGAGACCCAGTACTTC
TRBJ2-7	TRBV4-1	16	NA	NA	CASSHVGRGRTYEQYF	TGCGCCAGCAGCCACGTGGGACGGGGGAGAACATACGAGCAGTACTTC
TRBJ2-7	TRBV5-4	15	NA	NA	CASSLRAEGGPEQYF	TGTGCCAGCAGCTTGAGGGCGGAGGGGGGGCCCGAGCAGTACTTC
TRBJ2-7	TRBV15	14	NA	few	CATSRGGSSYEQYF	TGTGCCACCAGCAGAGGGGGGAGCTCCTACGAGCAGTACTTC
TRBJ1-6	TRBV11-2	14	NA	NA	CASSLQGWGSPLHF	TGTGCCAGCAGCTTACAGGGTTGGGGGTCACCCCTCCACTTT
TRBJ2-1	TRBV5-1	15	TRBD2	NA	CASSFRGSDLNEQFF	TGCGCCAGCAGCTTCCGCGGGAGCGACCTCAATGAGCAGTTCTTC
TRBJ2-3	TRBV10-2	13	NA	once	CASTERARDTQYF	TGCGCCAGCACGGAGAGAGCCCGAGATACGCAGTATTTT
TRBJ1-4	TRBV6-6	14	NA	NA	CASNAGTRNEKLFF	TGTGCCAGCAATGCCGGGACAAGAAATGAAAAACTGTTTTTT
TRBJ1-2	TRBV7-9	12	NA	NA	CASSLETYGYTF	TGTGCCAGCAGCTTAGAAACTTATGGCTACACCTTC
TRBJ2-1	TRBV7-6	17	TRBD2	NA	CASSSGTSGSSYNEQFF	TGTGCCAGCAGCTCCGGGACTAGCGGGAGCTCCTACAATGAGCAGTTCTTC
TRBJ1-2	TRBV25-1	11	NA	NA	CASSQGLGYTF	TGTGCCAGCAGTCAGGGGCTTGGCTACACCTTC
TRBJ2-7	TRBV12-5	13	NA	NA	CASGFGSSYEQYF	TGTGCTAGTGGTTTTGGTAGCTCCTACGAGCAGTACTTC
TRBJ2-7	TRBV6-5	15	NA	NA	CASSYLRRGAYEQYF	TGTGCCAGCAGTTACCTCCGGCGCGGGGCCTACGAGCAGTACTTC
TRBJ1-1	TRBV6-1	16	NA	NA	CASSEVWNRLNTEAFF	TGTGCCAGCAGTGAAGTCTGGAACAGATTGAACACTGAAGCTTTCTTT
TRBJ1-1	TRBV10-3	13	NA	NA	CAIRQGGSTEAFF	TGTGCCATCAGGCAAGGGGGGAGCACTGAAGCTTTCTTT
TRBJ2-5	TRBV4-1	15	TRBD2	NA	CASSHVAGGKGTQYF	TGCGCCAGCAGCCACGTAGCGGGGGGGAAGGGGACCCAGTACTTC
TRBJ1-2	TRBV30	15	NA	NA	CAWSVLRAGDYGYTF	TGTGCCTGGAGTGTACTACGGGCAGGAGATTATGGCTACACCTTC
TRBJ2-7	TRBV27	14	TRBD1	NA	CASSWAGGPYEQYF	TGTGCCAGCAGTTGGGCAGGGGGCCCCTACGAGCAGTACTTC
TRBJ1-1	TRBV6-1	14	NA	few	CASSELPANTEAFF	TGTGCCAGCAGTGAACTTCCGGCCAACACTGAAGCTTTCTTT
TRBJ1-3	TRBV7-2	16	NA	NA	CASSLAGVRAGNTIYF	TGTGCCAGCAGCCTCGCAGGGGTGAGGGCTGGAAACACCATATATTTT
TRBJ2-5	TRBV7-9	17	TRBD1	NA	CASSLVLSGGPRETQYF	TGTGCCAGCAGCTTAGTACTCTCAGGGGGCCCCAGGGAGACCCAGTACTTC
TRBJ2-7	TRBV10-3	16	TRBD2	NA	CAISLRAGGVSYEQYF	TGTGCCATCAGTCTCAGAGCGGGGGGGGTCTCCTACGAGCAGTACTTC
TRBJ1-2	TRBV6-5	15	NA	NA	CASSYSGQSNYGYTF	TGTGCCAGCAGTTACTCAGGACAGTCCAACTATGGCTACACCTTC
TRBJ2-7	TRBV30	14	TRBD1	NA	CAWSLGTGTYEQYF	TGTGCCTGGAGTTTGGGGACAGGGACCTACGAGCAGTACTTC
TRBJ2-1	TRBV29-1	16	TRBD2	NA	CSARGSGRSSYNEQFF	TGCAGCGCCCGTGGAAGCGGGAGGAGTTCCTACAATGAGCAGTTCTTC
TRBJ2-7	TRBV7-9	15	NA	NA	CASSAPGKGPDEQYF	TGTGCCAGCAGCGCCCCGGGTAAGGGGCCAGACGAGCAGTACTTC
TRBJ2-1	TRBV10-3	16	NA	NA	CAISESRQSLYNEQFF	TGTGCCATCAGTGAGTCTCGACAGAGCCTCTACAATGAGCAGTTCTTC
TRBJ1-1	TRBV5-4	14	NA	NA	CASSSGQKNTEAFF	TGTGCCAGCAGCTCCGGACAGAAGAACACTGAAGCTTTCTTT
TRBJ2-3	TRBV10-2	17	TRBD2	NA	CASSERSGLAGRDTQYF	TGCGCCAGCAGTGAAAGATCTGGACTAGCGGGAAGGGATACGCAGTATTTT
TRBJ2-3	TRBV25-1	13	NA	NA	CASSEDYPDTQYF	TGTGCCAGCAGTGAGGACTACCCAGATACGCAGTATTTT
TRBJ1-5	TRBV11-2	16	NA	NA	CASSLLGDGSNQPQHF	TGTGCCAGCAGCTTACTTGGGGATGGTAGCAATCAGCCCCAGCATTTT
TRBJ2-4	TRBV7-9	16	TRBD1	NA	CASSSWTGQAKNIQYF	TGTGCCAGCAGCTCCTGGACAGGGCAAGCCAAAAACATTCAGTACTTC
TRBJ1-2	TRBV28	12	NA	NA	CASSSTSDGYTF	TGTGCCAGCAGCTCCACCTCCGATGGCTACACCTTC
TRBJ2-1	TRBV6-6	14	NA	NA	CASRNRDWDNEQFF	TGTGCCAGCAGAAACCGGGACTGGGACAATGAGCAGTTCTTC
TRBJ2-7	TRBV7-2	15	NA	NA	CASSLNQKGTYEQYF	TGTGCCAGCAGCTTAAATCAGAAGGGTACCTACGAGCAGTACTTC
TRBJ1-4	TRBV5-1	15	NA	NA	CASSTFRDANEKLFF	TGCGCCAGCAGCACATTCAGGGATGCTAATGAAAAACTGTTTTTT
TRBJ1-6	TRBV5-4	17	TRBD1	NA	CASSRRTGGSYNSPLHF	TGTGCCAGCAGCCGCCGGACAGGCGGTTCCTATAATTCACCCCTCCACTTT
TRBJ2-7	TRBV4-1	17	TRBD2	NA	CASSQVLALAGAPEQYF	TGCGCCAGCAGCCAAGTACTCGCACTAGCGGGAGCCCCCGAGCAGTACTTC
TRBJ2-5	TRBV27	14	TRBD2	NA	CASSPILAFETQYF	TGTGCCAGCAGTCCCATACTAGCGTTCGAGACCCAGTACTTC
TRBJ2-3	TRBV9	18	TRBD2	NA	CASSVGLAGGRITDTQYF	TGTGCCAGCAGCGTAGGACTAGCGGGAGGGCGGATCACAGATACGCAGTATTTT
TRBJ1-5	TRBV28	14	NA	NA	CASSFSQGDQPQHF	TGTGCCAGCAGTTTCAGCCAGGGCGATCAGCCCCAGCATTTT
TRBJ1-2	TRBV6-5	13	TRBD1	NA	CASRPTGVYGYTF	TGTGCCAGCAGGCCTACAGGGGTCTATGGCTACACCTTC
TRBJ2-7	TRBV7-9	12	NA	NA	CASSFTLYEQYF	TGTGCCAGCAGCTTCACCCTTTACGAGCAGTACTTC
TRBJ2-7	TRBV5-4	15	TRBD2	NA	CASSGTSGRSYEQYF	TGTGCCAGCAGCGGGACTAGCGGGAGATCGTACGAGCAGTACTTC
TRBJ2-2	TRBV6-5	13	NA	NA	CASWVGEAGELFF	TGTGCCAGCTGGGTTGGGGAGGCCGGGGAGCTGTTTTTT
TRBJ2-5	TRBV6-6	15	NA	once	CASTLFGAGQETQYF	TGTGCCAGCACCCTCTTCGGCGCGGGGCAAGAGACCCAGTACTTC
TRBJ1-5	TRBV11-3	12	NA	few	CASPPDNQPQHF	TGTGCCAGTCCCCCGGACAATCAGCCCCAGCATTTT
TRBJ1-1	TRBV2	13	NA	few	CASTEQAMTEAFF	TGTGCCAGCACGGAACAGGCGATGACTGAAGCTTTCTTT